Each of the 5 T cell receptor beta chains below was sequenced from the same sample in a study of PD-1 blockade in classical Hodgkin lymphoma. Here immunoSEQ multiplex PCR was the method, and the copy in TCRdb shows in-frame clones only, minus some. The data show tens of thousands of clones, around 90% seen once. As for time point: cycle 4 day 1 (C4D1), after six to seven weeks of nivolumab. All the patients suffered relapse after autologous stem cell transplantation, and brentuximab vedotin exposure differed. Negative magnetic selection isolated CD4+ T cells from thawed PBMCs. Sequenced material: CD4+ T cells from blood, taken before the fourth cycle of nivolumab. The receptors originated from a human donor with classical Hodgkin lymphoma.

The CDR3 DNA sequence: TGTGCCTGGAGTTGGGCACCGAACACAGATACGCAGTATTTT. Encoded protein: CAWSWAPNTDTQYF. The chain carries TRBV30 and TRBJ2-3, with D uncertain. Germline values: CDR1 GTSNPN, CDR2 SVGIG (reference sequence). The CDR3 has 14 amino acids. The V gene lost 2 bases and the J gene lost 2 bases, with 11 bases spanning the gap.

CDR3 in DNA: TGTGCCAGCAGTGAATTAAGACAGGGGGCGAGTGAGCAGTTCTTC. Translated: CASSELRQGASEQFF. The chain couples TRBV2 to TRBJ2-1; 10 bases fit TRBD1. CDR3 size: 15 residues. V shed 2 bases and J 9 bases; nucleotides not matched to a gene: 7. CDR1 is SNHLY and CDR2 is FYNNEI in the germline V gene.

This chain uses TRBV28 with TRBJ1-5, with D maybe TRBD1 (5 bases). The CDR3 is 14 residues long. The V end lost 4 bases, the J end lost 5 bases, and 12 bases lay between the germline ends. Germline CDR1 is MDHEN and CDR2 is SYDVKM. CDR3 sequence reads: CASSYQGSHQPQHF. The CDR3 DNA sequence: TGTGCCAGCAGTTATCAGGGCTCTCATCAGCCCCAGCATTTT. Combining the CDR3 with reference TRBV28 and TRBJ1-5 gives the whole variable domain DVKVTQSSRYLVKRTGEKVFLECVQDMDHENMFWYRQDPGLGLRLIYFSYDVKMKEKGDIPEGYSVSREKKERFSLILESASTNQTSMYLCASSYQGSHQPQHFGDGTRLSIL.

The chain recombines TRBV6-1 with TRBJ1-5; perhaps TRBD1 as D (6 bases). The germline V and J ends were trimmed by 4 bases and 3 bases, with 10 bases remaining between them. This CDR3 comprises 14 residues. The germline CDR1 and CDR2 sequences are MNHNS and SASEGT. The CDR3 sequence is CASSVGTNNQPQHF. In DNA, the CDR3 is TGTGCCAGCAGTGTTGGGACAAACAATCAGCCCCAGCATTTT.

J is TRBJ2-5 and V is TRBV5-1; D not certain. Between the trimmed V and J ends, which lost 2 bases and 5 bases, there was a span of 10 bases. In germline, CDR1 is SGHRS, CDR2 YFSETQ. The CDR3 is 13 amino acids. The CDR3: CASSFMVGETQYF. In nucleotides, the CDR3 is TGCGCCAGCAGCTTCATGGTGGGGGAGACCCAGTACTTC.